This TCR beta chain was documented in a study of vaccination and CD4 T cells after COVID-19. Study-level results: A comparatively limited set of convalescent patients was examined, with no early post-infection timepoints. Median SARS-CoV-2-reactive clonotype numbers went up from roughly 19 to 38, but not significantly.

The Oncomine TCR Beta short-read assay sequenced DNA from cultured CD4+ T cells. One entry per CDR3 protein results from TCRdb running MiXCR on the PCR reads. Here the sample spans about 15,000 distinct CDR3 sequences, roughly 53% being singletons. Regarding this clonotype: Its antigen is as yet unknown.

Germline V gives CDR1 SGHAT, CDR2 FQNNGV. J gave up 8 bases and V 4 bases, and 12 bases lay outside the gene matches. CDR3 length: 17 residues. Treatment defined: approximately nine-day PBMC culture with coronavirus spike peptide pools or control peptides (ViraFEST assay). With peptide pools, ViraFEST first expanded antigen-specific T cells and afterwards sequenced their TCRs. With 10 ug/ml peptide pools and roughly 9 IU/ml IL-2, PBMCs were cultured at approximately 2 million per well. The chain links TRBV11-2 to TRBJ1-6; 9 bases match TRBD1. The sample was CD4+ T cells from blood, cultured in vitro, taken before SARS-CoV-2 vaccination. This clonotype was sampled from a human donor who had recovered from COVID-19. CDR3 amino acids: CASSSIRDRVSYSPLHF. CDR3 nucleotide sequence: TGTGCCAGCAGCTCAATCCGGGACAGGGTTAGTTATTCACCCCTCCACTTT.